The T cell receptor beta chain described here comes from a study of cytomegalovirus exposure and HLA in healthy donors. Study-level points and caveats: Later analysis demonstrated an association between a missense DCLRE1C variant and TCR beta V- and J-gene trimming. The investigators catalogued some 150 TCR beta chains as cytomegalovirus-associated.

The CDR3 is made up of 14 amino acids. Trimming took off 5 bases at V and 4 bases at J, with 14 bases between the two ends. Germline V gene data show CDR1 as MNHNY and CDR2 as SVGAGI (reference sequence). PCR amplification relied on 60 Vbeta primers (plus 13 Jbeta primers). Assay used: immunoSEQ multiplex PCR; TCRdb lists only in-frame clones, some missing. The profile shows some 120,000 clones, 73% of them singletons. As regards this clone: Its antigen is unidentified.

The J gene is TRBJ2-5, the V gene TRBV6-6; D is perhaps TRBD2 (6 bases). Sequenced material: PBMCs. The receptor was isolated from a woman in her thirties or forties in good health and CMV-seronegative. This CDR3 is CASSTGVTPETQYF. CDR3 nucleotides: TGTGCCAGCAGTACGGGAGTGACCCCAGAGACCCAGTACTTC.